These 21 T cell receptor beta chains originate from one sample sequenced in a study of blood T cell repertoires in COVID-19. The protocol was immunoSEQ multiplex PCR, while the TCRdb copy is restricted to in-frame clones and leaves out a portion. This sample carries roughly 300,000 clones, roughly 87% of them seen once, and the ten largest clones take approximately 5.2%. Sequences were obtained from PBMCs or T cells enriched from blood (not recorded which). The source is a young woman who had recovered from COVID-19.

J is TRBJ1-1 and V is TRBV4-1; TRBD1 is a possible D gene (5 bases). CDR3 size: 16 residues. Deletions cut 0 bases from V and 4 bases from J, with 15 bases between. Germline V gene sequence: CDR1 MGHRA, CDR2 YSYEKL. The CDR3 DNA reads as TGCGCCAGCAGCCAAGAAAGGCAGGGAGGTCGCACTGAAGCTTTCTTT. Translation gives CASSQERQGGRTEAFF.

The CDR3 reads CAISPPGGTEAFF. The CDR3 nucleotides are TGTGCCATCAGCCCACCGGGGGGCACTGAAGCTTTCTTT. The chain uses TRBV10-3 and TRBJ1-1; tentative D call: TRBD1 (5 bases). The germline gives CDR1 ENHRY, CDR2 SYGVKD. Deletions cut 6 bases from V and 4 bases from J, with 12 bases between. This CDR3 is 13 amino acids long.

This clone has a handful of counts. J is TRBJ2-2 and V is TRBV24-1, with D possibly being TRBD1 (5 bases). The CDR3 sequence is 15 residues long. The germline V and J ends were trimmed by 3 bases and 1 base, with 8 bases remaining between them. In germline, CDR1 is KGHDR, CDR2 SFDVKD. CDR3 in amino acids: CATSDPRGNTGELFF. DNA of the CDR3: TGTGCCACCAGTGATCCAAGGGGGAACACCGGGGAGCTGTTTTTT.

The chain carries TRBV10-2 and TRBJ2-7, with TRBD1 as a possible D gene (5 bases). V lost 8 bases, J lost 2 bases, and 10 bases lay in between. Germline values: CDR1 WSHSY, CDR2 SAAADI. This CDR3 has 12 amino acids. The CDR3 DNA sequence: TGCGCCAGCTTAGACAGCCCCTACGAGCAGTACTTC. It yields the protein CASLDSPYEQYF.

This chain uses TRBV5-1 with TRBJ2-7, with D unclear. The V end lost 1 base, the J end lost 0 bases, and 5 bases lay between the germline ends. This CDR3 has 13 residues. Germline CDR1 and CDR2: SGHRS and YFSETQ. The CDR3: CASSLIFSYEQYF. The CDR3 nucleotides read TGCGCCAGCAGCTTGATCTTCTCCTACGAGCAGTACTTC.

In DNA form, the CDR3 reads TGTGCCAGCAAGCAGGGTGGAGGAAACACCATATATTTT. This sequence encodes CASKQGGGNTIYF. V is TRBV6-5 and J is TRBJ1-3, with D perhaps TRBD1 (5 bases). CDR1 and CDR2 from the germline V gene are MNHEY and SVGAGI. V was cut by 7 bases and J by 4 bases, with 11 bases left in between. This CDR3 spans 13 amino acids.

The chain has TRBV4-2 and TRBJ1-2, with 7 bases fitting TRBD1. Germline V gives CDR1 LGHNA, CDR2 YNFKEQ. The CDR3 has 16 residues. The ends lost 0 bases at V and 4 bases at J; junction bases unmatched: 8. The CDR3 reads CASSQDPRTGIYGYTF. In DNA, the CDR3 is TGTGCCAGCAGCCAAGACCCTCGGACAGGAATCTATGGCTACACCTTC.

This clone was seen a single time. This chain joins TRBV5-1 and TRBJ2-7; TRBD2 agrees at 15 bases. Germline CDR1 and CDR2: SGHRS and YFSETQ. The CDR3 extends over 15 amino acids. The ends lost 4 bases at V and 7 bases at J; junction bases unmatched: 6. CDR3 nucleotides: TGCGCCAGCAGCCGGACTAGCGGGGGGGCGGGTGAGCAGTACTTC. This sequence encodes CASSRTSGGAGEQYF.

The chain's CDR3 is CASSPGRDRVGTDTQYF. The CDR3, as DNA: TGCGCCAGCAGCCCTGGACGGGACAGGGTCGGAACAGATACGCAGTATTTT. The chain couples TRBV5-1 to TRBJ2-3, with 9 bases aligning to TRBD1. The CDR3 is 17 residues long. The trim removed 4 bases at V and 3 bases at J, leaving 12 bases unmatched. Germline lookup yields CDR1 SGHRS and CDR2 YFSETQ.

The V gene is TRBV30, the J gene TRBJ1-2; 9 bases match TRBD1. The CDR3 contains 15 residues. Looked up from germline, CDR1 is GTSNPN and CDR2 is SVGIG (reference sequence). The CDR3: CGRRTGDTSPYGYTF. In nucleotides, the CDR3 is TGTGGGAGAAGGACAGGGGATACCTCCCCCTATGGCTACACCTTC.

DNA of the CDR3: TGTGCCAGCAGATCAGTCAGGGGGACCACTGAAGCTTTCTTT. Encoded protein: CASRSVRGTTEAFF. This chain links TRBV11-2 with TRBJ1-1, with 7 bases fitting TRBD1. The J segment lost 4 bases and the V segment lost 6 bases, leaving 8 bases of the junction unmatched. In germline, CDR1 is SGHAT, CDR2 FQNNGV. CDR3 length: 14 amino acids.

A word on this clone: Relative to the germline gene, one junction end is altered; a read error may explain this. CDR3 region: CASSLEWGVFNEQFF. Here the CDR3 DNA reads TGTGCTAGCAGCTTAGAGTGGGGGGTATTTAATGAGCAGTTCTTC. This rearrangement joins TRBV7-7 to TRBJ2-1; tentatively, D is TRBD2 (6 bases). Germline V gene sequence: CDR1 SSHAT, CDR2 FNYEAQ (reference sequence). The CDR3 length is 15 residues. Looking up the rest from reference TRBV7-7 and TRBJ2-1 gives the full variable domain: GAGVSQSPRYKVTKRGQDVTLRCDPISSHATLYWYQQALGQGPEFLTYFNYEAQPDKSGLPSDRFSAERPEGSISTLTIQRTEQRDSAMYRCASSLEWGVFNEQFFGPGTRLTVL.

V and J are TRBV5-6 and TRBJ2-4; D is perhaps TRBD2 (5 bases). Trimming took 0 bases from V and 7 from J, leaving 11 bases between them. The CDR3 totals 14 residues. Germline lookup yields CDR1 SGHDT and CDR2 YYEEEE. CDR3 in amino acids: CASSLAVTGNIQYF. The DNA for the CDR3 is TGTGCCAGCAGCTTGGCCGTCACGGGGAACATTCAGTACTTC.

V and J are TRBV30 and TRBJ2-7; D is undetermined. Trimming removed 0 bases at V and 5 bases at J, with 5 bases between. Germline CDR1 reads GTSNPN; CDR2 reads SVGIG (reference sequence). The CDR3 runs 11 residues. CDR3 in amino acids: CAWSVLNEQYF. The CDR3 DNA reads TGTGCCTGGAGTGTACTGAACGAGCAGTACTTC. Full variable domain (outside the CDR3, taken from reference TRBV30 and TRBJ2-7): SQTIHQWPATLVQPVGSPLSLECTVEGTSNPNLYWYRQAAGRGLQLLFYSVGIGQISSEVPQNLSASRPQDRQFILSSKKLLLSDSGFYLCAWSVLNEQYFGPGTRLTVT.

The gene calls are TRBV7-9 and TRBJ1-4; D is perhaps TRBD1 (6 bases). CDR1 and CDR2 from the germline V gene are SEHNR and FQNEAQ (reference sequence). CDR3 length equals 17 residues. Trimming cost V 3 bases and J 3 bases, with 17 bases left between them. The CDR3 region is CASSFSTGIAANEKLFF. DNA for the CDR3: TGTGCCAGCAGCTTTTCAACAGGGATCGCAGCTAATGAAAAACTGTTTTTT.

The rearrangement uses TRBV12-3 or TRBV12-4 and TRBJ1-1; D is ambiguous. The CDR3 covers 12 residues. V shed 5 bases and J shed 1 base, with 5 bases lying between them. The CDR3 here is CASSRRNTEAFF. As DNA, the CDR3 is TGTGCCAGCAGTCGCAGGAACACTGAAGCTTTCTTT.

This sequence joins TRBV27 and TRBJ2-3, with TRBD2 matching 9 bases. The J segment lost 1 base and the V segment lost 8 bases, leaving 4 bases of the junction unmatched. The CDR3 spans 14 residues. Germline V gives CDR1 MNHEY, CDR2 SMNVEV (reference sequence). CDR3 nucleotides: TGTGCCAGCCGTAGCGGGGGTGGCACAGATACGCAGTATTTT. This gives the protein CASRSGGGTDTQYF.

The rearrangement links TRBV5-4 to TRBJ2-2, with D uncertain. CDR3 length: 15 residues. Trimming shortened V by 3 bases and J by 0 bases, and 9 bases separated the two germline ends. The germline V gene encodes CDR1 SGHNT and CDR2 YYREEE (reference sequence). The CDR3 DNA follows: TGTGCCAGCAGCTATGGCTCATCGAACACCGGGGAGCTGTTTTTT. This codes for CASSYGSSNTGELFF.

This clone showed up just a few times. The chain uses TRBV5-1 and TRBJ1-1, with D unresolved. Germline CDR1 reads SGHRS; CDR2 reads YFSETQ. Trimming stripped 4 bases from V and 1 base from J, with 11 bases between. The length of the CDR3 is 14 residues. The CDR3 region has the DNA TGCGCCAGCAGCGCTTCCCACTCGAACACTGAAGCTTTCTTT. Protein product: CASSASHSNTEAFF.

The chain joins TRBV3-1 (or the pseudogene TRBV3-2) to TRBJ1-6, with TRBD1 as a possible D gene (6 bases). The V gene's germline CDR1 is LGHDT and CDR2 YNNKEL (reference sequence). The V and J ends lost 5 bases and 6 bases respectively, with 14 bases between them. The CDR3 covers 15 residues. DNA for the CDR3: TGTGCCAGCAGCTCGAAGACAGGTGGTAATTCACCCCTCCACTTT. Translated: CASSSKTGGNSPLHF.

The chain joins TRBV27 to TRBJ1-1; D gene ambiguous. V dropped 3 bases and J dropped 1 base, with 6 bases sitting between them. There are 13 residues in the CDR3. In germline, CDR1 is MNHEY, CDR2 SMNVEV (reference sequence). CDR3 sequence (DNA): TGTGCCAGCAGTTTCGGGTGGAACACTGAAGCTTTCTTT. Protein product: CASSFGWNTEAFF.